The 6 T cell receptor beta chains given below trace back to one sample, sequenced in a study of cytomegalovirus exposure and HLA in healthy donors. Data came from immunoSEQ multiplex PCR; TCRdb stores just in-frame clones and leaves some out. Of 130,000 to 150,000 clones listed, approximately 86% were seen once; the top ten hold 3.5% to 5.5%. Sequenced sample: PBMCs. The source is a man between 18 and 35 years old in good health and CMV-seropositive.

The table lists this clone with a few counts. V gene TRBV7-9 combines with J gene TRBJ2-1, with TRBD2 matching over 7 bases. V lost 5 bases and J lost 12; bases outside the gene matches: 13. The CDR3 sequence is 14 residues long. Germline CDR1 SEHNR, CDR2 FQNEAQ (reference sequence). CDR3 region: CASSPRREGRGQFF. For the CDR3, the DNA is TGTGCCAGCAGCCCTCGGAGGGAGGGGAGGGGGCAGTTCTTC.

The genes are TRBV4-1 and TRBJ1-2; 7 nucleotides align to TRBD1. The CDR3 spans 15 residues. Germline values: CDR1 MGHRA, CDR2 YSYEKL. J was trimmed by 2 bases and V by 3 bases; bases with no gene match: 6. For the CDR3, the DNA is TGCGCCAGCAGCCAGCCAAGACAGGGCAACTATGGCTACACCTTC. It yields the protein CASSQPRQGNYGYTF.

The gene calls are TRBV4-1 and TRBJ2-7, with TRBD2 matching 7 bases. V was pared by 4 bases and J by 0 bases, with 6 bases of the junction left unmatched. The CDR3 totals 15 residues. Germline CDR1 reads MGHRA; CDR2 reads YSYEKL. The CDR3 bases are TGCGCCAGCAGCCCCACTAGCGCAATCTCCTACGAGCAGTACTTC. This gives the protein CASSPTSAISYEQYF.

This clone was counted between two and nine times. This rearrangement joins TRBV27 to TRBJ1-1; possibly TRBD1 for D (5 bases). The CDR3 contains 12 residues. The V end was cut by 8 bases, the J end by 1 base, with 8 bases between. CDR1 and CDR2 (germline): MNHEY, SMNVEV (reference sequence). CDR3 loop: CASFQGNTEAFF. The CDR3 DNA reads TGTGCCAGCTTTCAGGGGAACACTGAAGCTTTCTTT.

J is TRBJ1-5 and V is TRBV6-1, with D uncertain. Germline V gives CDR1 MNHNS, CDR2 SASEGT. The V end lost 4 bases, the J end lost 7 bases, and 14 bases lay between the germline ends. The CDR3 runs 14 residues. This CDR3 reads CASSGPRVRQPQHF. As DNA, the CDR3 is TGTGCCAGCAGTGGTCCGAGGGTAAGGCAGCCCCAGCATTTT.

The CDR3 spells CASKLAETYEQYF. The CDR3 DNA reads TGTGCCAGCAAACTAGCGGAAACCTACGAGCAGTACTTC. The chain is built from TRBV2 and TRBJ2-7, with TRBD2 identical over 8 bases. Germline V gene data show CDR1 as SNHLY and CDR2 as FYNNEI. This CDR3 spans 13 amino acids. The V gene end was trimmed by 7 bases and the J gene end by 2 bases; junction bases not matched to a gene: 4.